This T cell receptor (beta chain) was identified during a study of blood T cell repertoires in COVID-19 (dated by TCRdb to between 2020 and 2021). At the level of the whole study: Collaborator samples came from the United States, Italy and Spain and covered acute and convalescent phases of COVID-19. The prospective study material was composed of cDNA or gDNA derived from T cells, B-cell-depleted T cells, or PBMCs. Subjects who had been exposed to COVID-19, were actively infected with it, or had recovered from it provided the deeply sampled blood TCRbeta repertoires that made up the dataset. A freely available public database, intended as a resource for researchers studying the immune response to SARS-CoV-2, is where the repertoires were released. The samples were drawn from the first 160 participants of the ongoing ImmuneRACE study and from 950 to 1,500 subjects provided by 6 global collaborators. A de-identified subject ID, COVID-19 status, age in years and sex were almost always included in the sample metadata. Where available, HLA class I and class II types were taken from metadata supplied by the sample provider and were not determined by assay-based typing.

From the germline V gene, CDR1 is SGHTA and CDR2 is FQGNSA. The CDR3 measures 14 amino acids from cysteine to phenylalanine. Only the CDR3 part of the read is kept: 42 bases, read in frame from the first base. Cut back by 1 base and 4 bases, the V and J ends lie 9 bases apart. About this clone itself: What antigen it recognizes has not been identified. The input lacks base qualities; no much larger clone sits a single base away.

The collaborating institutions used their own protocols to collect whole blood in K2EDTA tubes. Collaborator samples were shipped for TCRbeta analysis as frozen whole blood, isolated PBMCs, or DNA extracted from either sample type. The paper as a whole reports these results and caveats: The quantity of clinical and demographic metadata differed by source and by participant and was supplied without curation.

The immunoSEQ Assay, a bias-controlled multiplex PCR, was used to amplify TCRbeta CDR3 regions from genomic DNA. As for the authors' bioinformatics: The number of nucleated cells in each sample was estimated by amplification of reference gene primers within the assay. Sequence reads were collapsed and filtered to measure the absolute abundance of every unique TCRbeta CDR3 rearrangement. For each sample, productive Simpson clonality was calculated by taking the square root of Simpson's diversity index across productive rearrangements. In TCRdb, the immuneACCESS table is reduced to in-frame sequences with V and J assigned. These tables do not hold every clone; where another copy was compared, an unresolved V gene accounts for under half, and the others remain unexplained. Clone size and V and J calls were adopted from that table, with D and trimming inferred from the DNA. Across this sample there are more than 150,000 clones, with 75% to 90% seen only once. The ten largest clonotypes hold around 15% of the sample.

Sequenced: peripheral blood. The rearranged chain carries TRBV7-2 and TRBJ2-3, with the D gene not clear enough to name. The clonotype was recovered from a woman between 40 and 50 years old with acute or convalescent COVID-19. The CDR3: CASSLDAYSDTQYF. The DNA sequence is given as TGTGCCAGCAGCTTAGATGCATACTCAGATACGCAGTATTTT.